This entry lists 3 T cell receptor beta chains sequenced from one sample in a study of Graves' ophthalmopathy and Graves' hyperthyroidism. Amplification from RNA transcripts yielded the TCR beta CDR3 regions. Second-round multiplex PCR came after a first-round RT-PCR that employed HTBI primers. TCRdb recomputed calls from the multiplex PCR reads with MiXCR, one row per CDR3 protein. Of about 740,000 distinct CDR3 sequences listed, roughly 41% are singletons. The specimen sequenced was peripheral blood. The receptor source for this set is an adult man with Graves' ophthalmopathy.

The chain carries TRBV29-1 and TRBJ1-1, with D possibly TRBD1 on 6 matching bases. This CDR3 has 13 residues. CDR1 SQVTM and CDR2 ANQGSEA come from the germline V gene. V lost 8 bases and J 1 base, leaving 14 bases between the germline ends. The CDR3 sequence is CSQWTAENTEAFF. In DNA, the CDR3 is TGCAGCCAATGGACAGCAGAGAACACTGAAGCTTTCTTT.

Worth noting for this clonotype: At one end, the junction sequence differs from germline, possibly due to a read error. The chain is built from TRBV11-1 and TRBJ2-7, with 11 bases matching TRBD2. Germline V gene lookup returns CDR1 SGHAT and CDR2 FQDESV (reference sequence). This CDR3 is built from 15 residues. CDR3 loop: CDSSFLAGGPAEQYF. The CDR3 DNA reads TGTGACAGCAGCTTCTTAGCGGGAGGGCCTGCCGAGCAGTACTTC.

There are a few counts of this clonotype. This clone may be a read error of a much larger clone one base away. The J gene is TRBJ1-4, the V gene TRBV11-1; D is unclear. The CDR3 has 13 amino acids. V was shortened by 5 bases and J by 4 bases, with 8 bases between the two germline ends. CDR1 is SGHAT, CDR2 FQDESV, per germline (reference sequence). The CDR3 is CASSLYRNEKLFF. The CDR3 coding sequence is TGTGCCAGCAGCCTTTATCGTAATGAAAAACTGTTTTTT.